A single sample gave rise to the 6 T cell receptor beta chains below, sequenced in a study of graft-versus-host responses after intestinal transplantation. Clones were sequenced by immunoSEQ multiplex PCR, and TCRdb holds only the in-frame ones, with some missing. This sample carries roughly 92,000 clones, roughly 88% of them seen once, and the ten largest clones take around 0.11%. The antigens for these receptors are not known. The source was unstimulated CD4+ T cells sorted from spleen or lymph node cells, collected before intestinal transplant. The receptors shown here come from a human donor who received an intestinal transplant.

V usage is TRBV5-1 and J usage is TRBJ2-4; 8 bases align to TRBD2. V dropped 0 bases and J dropped 3; count of bases not matched to a gene: 5. The CDR3 extends over 16 amino acids. Germline V lookup: CDR1 SGHRS, CDR2 YFSETQ. As DNA, the CDR3 is TGCGCCAGCAGCTTGGCCGGGGGGGTTGGCAAAAACATTCAGTACTTC. It is translated as CASSLAGGVGKNIQYF.

V and J are TRBV5-3 and TRBJ1-5; D possibly corresponds to TRBD1 (6 bases). TRBV5-3 is given ORF status, its function remaining uncertain. Trimming stripped 1 base from V and 3 bases from J, with 11 bases between. The CDR3 totals 15 residues. CDR3 sequence (DNA): TGTGCCAGAAGCTTGCCGACAGGCTCCAATCAGCCCCAGCATTTT. It translates to CARSLPTGSNQPQHF.

The rearrangement links TRBV18 to TRBJ2-7; 7 nucleotides match TRBD1. The CDR3 is 15 residues long. The germline V gene has CDR1 KGHSH and CDR2 LQKENI. The trim removed 4 bases at V and 3 bases at J, leaving 9 bases unmatched. The CDR3 is CASSRYPGQDYEQYF. Written as DNA, the CDR3 is TGTGCCAGCTCACGCTACCCAGGACAGGACTACGAGCAGTACTTC.

This chain joins TRBV18 and TRBJ1-5, with a possible D match to TRBD1 (5 bases). Per the germline V gene, CDR1 is KGHSH and CDR2 is LQKENI. CDR3 length: 15 residues. V lost 2 bases and J 6 bases, leaving 14 bases between the germline ends. CDR3 in amino acids: CASSPWSGRGQPQHF. Written as DNA, the CDR3 is TGTGCCAGCTCACCATGGTCCGGGAGGGGTCAGCCCCAGCATTTT.

The J gene is TRBJ1-5, the V gene TRBV7-9, with 8 bases aligning to TRBD1. Looked up from germline, CDR1 is SEHNR and CDR2 is FQNEAQ (reference sequence). J was trimmed by 1 base and V by 4 bases; bases with no gene match: 3. This CDR3 region has 15 residues. CDR3 nucleotide sequence: TGTGCCAGCAGCTCGACAGGGGAAAGCAATCAGCCCCAGCATTTT. It encodes CASSSTGESNQPQHF.

The chain uses TRBV19 and TRBJ1-5, with 7 bases lining up with TRBD1. Germline V gene sequence: CDR1 LNHDA, CDR2 SQIVND (reference sequence). The ends lost 10 bases at V and 4 bases at J; junction bases unmatched: 4. The CDR3 covers 12 residues. CDR3 in DNA: TGTGCCACCCGGGACAGTAATCAGCCCCAGCATTTT. Its protein product is CATRDSNQPQHF.